These 20 T cell receptor beta chains were sequenced from one sample in a study of T cell changes during pregnancy in multiple sclerosis. The repertoire was sequenced with immunoSEQ multiplex PCR; TCRdb's copy has only in-frame clones and lacks some. The repertoire holds 79,000 or so clones, with more than 85% as singletons. The sample consisted of peripheral blood, taken in the first trimester of pregnancy. The receptor source for this set is a female donor in good health, enrolled as a control in a pregnancy study.

The J gene is TRBJ2-7, the V gene TRBV27, with TRBD1 matching 7 bases. After removal of 6 bases from V and 1 base from J, the junction contained 9 bases not matched to a gene. CDR1 MNHEY and CDR2 SMNVEV come from the germline V gene (reference sequence). The CDR3 runs 15 residues. The CDR3 DNA is TGTGCCAGCAGCCCTGCGGACAGGCGATCCTACGAGCAGTACTTC. This codes for CASSPADRRSYEQYF.

Concerning this clone: Lacking the conserved final phenylalanine or tryptophan, this CDR3 likely reflects a read error. It is unclear where the CDR3 begins or ends on the DNA, so no DNA is shown, and the CDR3 is as TCRdb lists it. The rearrangement links TRBV5-5 to TRBJ1-1. The germline CDR1 and CDR2 sequences are SGHKS and YYEKEE (reference sequence). The CDR3 totals 9 residues, both ends included. The CDR3 here is CASSLSASI.

This clone was seen a few times. The chain has TRBV6-5 and TRBJ1-1; possibly TRBD1 for D (6 bases). CDR3 length: 13 amino acids. Per germline, CDR1 MNHEY and CDR2 SVGAGI. The germline V and J ends were trimmed by 5 bases and 3 bases, with 10 bases remaining between them. The CDR3 is CASSEQGYTEAFF. The CDR3 DNA reads as TGTGCCAGCAGTGAACAGGGTTACACTGAAGCTTTCTTT.

J is TRBJ2-7 and V is TRBV28; no definite D call. Germline-derived CDR1 and CDR2 are MDHEN and SYDVKM. V was trimmed by 2 bases and J by 6 bases, leaving 8 bases between them. This CDR3 contains 12 residues. Here the CDR3 reads CASSLGQLEQYF. The CDR3 DNA reads TGTGCCAGCAGTTTAGGGCAGCTCGAGCAGTACTTC.

The chain uses TRBV27 and TRBJ2-3; D gene ambiguous. The CDR3 has 14 amino acids. Trimming took off 4 bases at V and 1 base at J, with 9 bases between the two ends. Germline values: CDR1 MNHEY, CDR2 SMNVEV (reference sequence). The CDR3 nucleotides read TGTGCCAGCAGTTCCCTAACCCGCACAGATACGCAGTATTTT. This translates into CASSSLTRTDTQYF.

V usage is TRBV29-1 and J usage is TRBJ2-1; 7 bases match TRBD1. The CDR3 spans 13 residues. Per the germline V gene, CDR1 is SQVTM and CDR2 is ANQGSEA. Germline trimming cut 3 bases from V and 9 bases from J; bases unmatched to any gene: 8. CDR3 in amino acids: CSVDPGGSTEQFF. CDR3 DNA: TGCAGCGTTGACCCAGGGGGTTCCACTGAGCAGTTCTTC.

The chain has TRBV7-3 and TRBJ1-2, with 9 bases aligning to TRBD1. V was pared by 5 bases and J by 5 bases, with 6 bases of the junction left unmatched. This CDR3 has 14 amino acids. Germline V gives CDR1 SGHTA, CDR2 FQGTGA. CDR3 residues: CASSATGTGYGYTF. CDR3 DNA: TGTGCCAGCAGCGCAACCGGGACAGGGTATGGCTACACCTTC.

CDR3 DNA: TGTGCCAGCAGCTTGGGACAGGGGCAGTATTTT. Its protein is CASSLGQGQYF. V is TRBV5-6 and J is TRBJ2-3; 7 bases are shared with TRBD1. This CDR3 is 11 amino acids long. With 0 bases clipped from V and 11 bases from J, the junction kept 0 bases outside the gene matches. CDR1 and CDR2 (germline): SGHDT, YYEEEE.

This CDR3 reads CASSEAERASTNTKNIQYF. The CDR3 DNA reads as TGTGCCAGCAGTGAAGCCGAGCGGGCGAGCACTAATACCAAAAACATTCAGTACTTC. The J gene is TRBJ2-4, the V gene TRBV2, with D tentatively TRBD2 (6 bases). V dropped 0 bases and J dropped 2 bases, with 20 bases sitting between them. This CDR3 spans 19 amino acids. Looked up from germline, CDR1 is SNHLY and CDR2 is FYNNEI.

The gene calls are TRBV6-5 and TRBJ1-1; D not certain. CDR3 length equals 13 residues. Germline CDR1 reads MNHEY; CDR2 reads SVGAGI. V lost 6 bases and J lost 1, with 9 bases in between. CDR3 bases: TGTGCCAGCAGACCTAACGGGAACACTGAAGCTTTCTTT. It translates to CASRPNGNTEAFF.

CDR3 loop: CASSQEEAYEQYF. CDR3 bases: TGCGCCAGCAGCCAAGAGGAGGCCTACGAGCAGTACTTC. V usage is TRBV4-3 and J usage is TRBJ2-7; TRBD2 is a possible D gene (5 bases). V was cut by 0 bases and J by 2 bases, with 5 bases left in between. The germline CDR1 and CDR2 sequences are LGHNA and YSLEER. The CDR3 totals 13 residues.

V and J are TRBV19 and TRBJ1-5, with a tentative D call TRBD1 (6 bases). V lost 1 base, J lost 4 bases, and 11 bases lay in between. The CDR3 contains 15 residues. From germline, CDR1 is LNHDA and CDR2 SQIVND (reference sequence). CDR3 DNA sequence: TGTGCCAGTAGTATAGGGGCAGGGGCTAATCAGCCCCAGCATTTT. Its translation: CASSIGAGANQPQHF.

The chain has TRBV7-9 and TRBJ1-4; TRBD1 aligns across 9 bases. Germline assignment: CDR1 SEHNR and CDR2 FQNEAQ (reference sequence). The CDR3 spans 16 residues. J was trimmed by 3 bases and V by 1 base; bases with no gene match: 3. CDR3 in amino acids: CASSLGQGGPNEKLFF. The CDR3 bases are TGTGCCAGCAGCTTAGGACAGGGGGGTCCTAATGAAAAACTGTTTTTT. The whole variable domain, remainder taken from reference TRBV7-9 and TRBJ1-4, is DTGVSQNPRHKITKRGQNVTFRCDPISEHNRLYWYRQTLGQGPEFLTYFQNEAQLEKSRLLSDRFSAERPKGSFSTLEIQRTEQGDSAMYLCASSLGQGGPNEKLFFGSGTQLSVL.

This clone was observed a few times. The chain employs TRBV7-3 and TRBJ2-7; D might be TRBD1 (6 bases). Trimming removed 2 bases from V and 2 bases from J, with 16 bases in between. The CDR3 totals 16 residues. Germline V gene sequence: CDR1 SGHTA, CDR2 FQGTGA. The CDR3 sequence is CASSLDPGTSTYEQYF. CDR3 in DNA: TGTGCCAGCAGCTTAGACCCCGGGACATCTACCTACGAGCAGTACTTC.

The gene calls are TRBV29-1 and TRBJ1-2, with D possibly being TRBD1 (5 bases). The CDR3 has 11 residues. Germline CDR1 and CDR2: SQVTM and ANQGSEA. With 4 bases removed from V and 8 bases from J, the gap between germline ends came to 11 bases. Written as DNA, the CDR3 is TGCAGCGTTGCCAGGGTAGAAGGCTACACCTTC. It is translated as CSVARVEGYTF.

CDR3 sequence: CASSPRTGSSYNEQFF. As DNA, the CDR3 is TGTGCCAGCAGCCCGAGGACAGGGAGCTCCTACAATGAGCAGTTCTTC. This chain connects TRBV7-8 to TRBJ2-1; 8 positions match TRBD1. There are 16 residues in the CDR3. CDR1 is SGHVS and CDR2 is FQNEAQ in the germline V gene. Losses at the gene ends were 5 bases for V and 0 bases for J; bases not matched to a gene: 6.

V and J are TRBV30 and TRBJ2-1, with TRBD1 matching 9 bases. Losses at the gene ends were 0 bases for V and 2 bases for J; bases not matched to a gene: 5. The CDR3 is 16 residues long. The germline gives CDR1 GTSNPN, CDR2 SVGIG (reference sequence). The CDR3 sequence is CAWSVQGQGAYNEQFF. The CDR3 coding sequence is TGTGCCTGGAGTGTACAGGGACAGGGAGCCTACAATGAGCAGTTCTTC.

The chain is built from TRBV4-3 and TRBJ2-4; TRBD1 is a possible D gene (5 bases). The CDR3 is 16 residues long. The V end lost 1 base, the J end lost 3 bases, and 13 bases lay between the germline ends. The germline CDR1 and CDR2 sequences are LGHNA and YSLEER. CDR3 bases: TGCGCCAGCAGCCAAGGCCCAGGGTCTAGCAAAAACATTCAGTACTTC. It encodes CASSQGPGSSKNIQYF.

The V gene is TRBV11-2, the J gene TRBJ1-6; 7 nucleotides agree with TRBD1. J was trimmed by 7 bases and V by 3 bases; bases with no gene match: 6. Germline CDR1 and CDR2: SGHAT and FQNNGV. This CDR3 contains 15 residues. The CDR3 region is CASSFPTGRNSPLHF. For the CDR3, the DNA is TGTGCCAGCAGCTTTCCGACAGGGCGGAATTCACCCCTCCACTTT.

The chain has TRBV28 and TRBJ1-1; tentatively, D is TRBD1 (6 bases). The ends were cut back, 6 bases at V and 0 bases at J, with 14 bases in the middle. The CDR3 contains 15 residues. Germline assignment: CDR1 MDHEN and CDR2 SYDVKM. CDR3 amino acids: CASRRPGQLNTEAFF. Written as DNA, the CDR3 is TGTGCCAGCAGACGGCCCGGACAGCTGAACACTGAAGCTTTCTTT.